This entry concerns a single T cell receptor (beta chain). Its antigen is unknown. The data stem from a study of CD8+ T cells in alopecia areata. Overall study: Oral tofacitinib, 5 to 10 mg twice daily, was given in an open-label trial. General study findings and limits: Researchers reported that TCR sharing among patients proved less clear than in mice, possibly HLA-linked.

cDNA serving as the sequencing template came from extracted, reverse transcribed RNA. Measured with immunoSEQ multiplex PCR; TCRdb has only the in-frame clones, and not every one. The sample includes 95,000 to 100,000 clones, roughly three fifths of them seen just once. Germline V CDR1 and CDR2: GTSNPN, SVGIG (reference sequence). This CDR3 has 14 residues. The germline V and J ends were trimmed by 1 base and 6 bases, with 15 bases remaining between them. The treatment is: oral pan-JAK inhibitor, 5-10 mg twice daily. This clonotype originated in a human donor with alopecia areata. The J gene is TRBJ1-2, the V gene TRBV30, with TRBD1 as a possible D gene (6 bases). This specimen consisted of CD8+ T cells sorted from blood, obtained between weeks 55 and 65, from a patient treated with tofacitinib. DNA for the CDR3: TGTGCCTGGAGTGAAGGCAGGGGCCACAATGGCTACACCTTC. Translation: CAWSEGRGHNGYTF.